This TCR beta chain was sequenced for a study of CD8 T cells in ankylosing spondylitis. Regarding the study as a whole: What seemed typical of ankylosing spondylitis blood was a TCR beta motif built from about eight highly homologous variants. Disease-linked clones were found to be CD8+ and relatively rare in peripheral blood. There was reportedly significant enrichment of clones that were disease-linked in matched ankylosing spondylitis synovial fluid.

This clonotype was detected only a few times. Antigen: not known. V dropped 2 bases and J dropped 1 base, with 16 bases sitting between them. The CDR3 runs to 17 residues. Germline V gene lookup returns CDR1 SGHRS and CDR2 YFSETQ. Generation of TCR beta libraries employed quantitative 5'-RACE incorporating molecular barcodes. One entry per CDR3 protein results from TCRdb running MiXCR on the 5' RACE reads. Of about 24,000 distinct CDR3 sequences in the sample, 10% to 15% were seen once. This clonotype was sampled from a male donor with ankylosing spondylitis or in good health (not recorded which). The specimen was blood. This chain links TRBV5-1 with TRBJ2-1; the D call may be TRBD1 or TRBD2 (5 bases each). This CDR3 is CASSFGTVVGSYNEQFF. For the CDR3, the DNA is TGCGCCAGCAGCTTCGGGACGGTGGTGGGGTCCTACAATGAGCAGTTCTTC.